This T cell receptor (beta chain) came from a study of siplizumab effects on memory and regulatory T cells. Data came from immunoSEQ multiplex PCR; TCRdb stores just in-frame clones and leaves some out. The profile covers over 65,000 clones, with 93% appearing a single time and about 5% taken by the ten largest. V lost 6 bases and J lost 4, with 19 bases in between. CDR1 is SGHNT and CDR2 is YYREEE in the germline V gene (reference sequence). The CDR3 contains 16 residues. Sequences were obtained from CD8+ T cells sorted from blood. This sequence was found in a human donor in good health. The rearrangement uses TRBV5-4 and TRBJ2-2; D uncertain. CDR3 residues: CASTFRLPGSTGELFF. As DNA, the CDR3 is TGTGCCAGCACCTTCCGGCTGCCCGGAAGCACCGGGGAGCTGTTTTTT.